This T cell receptor beta chain originates from a study of cytomegalovirus exposure and HLA in healthy donors. The CDR3 has 16 amino acids. Trimming removed 5 bases from V and 0 bases from J, with 16 bases in between. Per germline, CDR1 KGHSH and CDR2 LQKENI. This clone was seen once. Vbeta (60) and Jbeta (13) primers were used in the PCR. The table came from immunoSEQ multiplex PCR; TCRdb's copy has only in-frame clones and leaves some out. This table holds under 75,000 clones, roughly 89% found once. This clonotype was obtained from a woman aged 25 to 39 in good health and CMV-seronegative. This chain uses TRBV18 with TRBJ1-1; D perhaps matches TRBD1 (6 bases). The source material was PBMCs. In nucleotides, the CDR3 is TGTGCCAGCTCATTCCTACAGGGACCCATGAACACTGAAGCTTTCTTT. Residues: CASSFLQGPMNTEAFF.